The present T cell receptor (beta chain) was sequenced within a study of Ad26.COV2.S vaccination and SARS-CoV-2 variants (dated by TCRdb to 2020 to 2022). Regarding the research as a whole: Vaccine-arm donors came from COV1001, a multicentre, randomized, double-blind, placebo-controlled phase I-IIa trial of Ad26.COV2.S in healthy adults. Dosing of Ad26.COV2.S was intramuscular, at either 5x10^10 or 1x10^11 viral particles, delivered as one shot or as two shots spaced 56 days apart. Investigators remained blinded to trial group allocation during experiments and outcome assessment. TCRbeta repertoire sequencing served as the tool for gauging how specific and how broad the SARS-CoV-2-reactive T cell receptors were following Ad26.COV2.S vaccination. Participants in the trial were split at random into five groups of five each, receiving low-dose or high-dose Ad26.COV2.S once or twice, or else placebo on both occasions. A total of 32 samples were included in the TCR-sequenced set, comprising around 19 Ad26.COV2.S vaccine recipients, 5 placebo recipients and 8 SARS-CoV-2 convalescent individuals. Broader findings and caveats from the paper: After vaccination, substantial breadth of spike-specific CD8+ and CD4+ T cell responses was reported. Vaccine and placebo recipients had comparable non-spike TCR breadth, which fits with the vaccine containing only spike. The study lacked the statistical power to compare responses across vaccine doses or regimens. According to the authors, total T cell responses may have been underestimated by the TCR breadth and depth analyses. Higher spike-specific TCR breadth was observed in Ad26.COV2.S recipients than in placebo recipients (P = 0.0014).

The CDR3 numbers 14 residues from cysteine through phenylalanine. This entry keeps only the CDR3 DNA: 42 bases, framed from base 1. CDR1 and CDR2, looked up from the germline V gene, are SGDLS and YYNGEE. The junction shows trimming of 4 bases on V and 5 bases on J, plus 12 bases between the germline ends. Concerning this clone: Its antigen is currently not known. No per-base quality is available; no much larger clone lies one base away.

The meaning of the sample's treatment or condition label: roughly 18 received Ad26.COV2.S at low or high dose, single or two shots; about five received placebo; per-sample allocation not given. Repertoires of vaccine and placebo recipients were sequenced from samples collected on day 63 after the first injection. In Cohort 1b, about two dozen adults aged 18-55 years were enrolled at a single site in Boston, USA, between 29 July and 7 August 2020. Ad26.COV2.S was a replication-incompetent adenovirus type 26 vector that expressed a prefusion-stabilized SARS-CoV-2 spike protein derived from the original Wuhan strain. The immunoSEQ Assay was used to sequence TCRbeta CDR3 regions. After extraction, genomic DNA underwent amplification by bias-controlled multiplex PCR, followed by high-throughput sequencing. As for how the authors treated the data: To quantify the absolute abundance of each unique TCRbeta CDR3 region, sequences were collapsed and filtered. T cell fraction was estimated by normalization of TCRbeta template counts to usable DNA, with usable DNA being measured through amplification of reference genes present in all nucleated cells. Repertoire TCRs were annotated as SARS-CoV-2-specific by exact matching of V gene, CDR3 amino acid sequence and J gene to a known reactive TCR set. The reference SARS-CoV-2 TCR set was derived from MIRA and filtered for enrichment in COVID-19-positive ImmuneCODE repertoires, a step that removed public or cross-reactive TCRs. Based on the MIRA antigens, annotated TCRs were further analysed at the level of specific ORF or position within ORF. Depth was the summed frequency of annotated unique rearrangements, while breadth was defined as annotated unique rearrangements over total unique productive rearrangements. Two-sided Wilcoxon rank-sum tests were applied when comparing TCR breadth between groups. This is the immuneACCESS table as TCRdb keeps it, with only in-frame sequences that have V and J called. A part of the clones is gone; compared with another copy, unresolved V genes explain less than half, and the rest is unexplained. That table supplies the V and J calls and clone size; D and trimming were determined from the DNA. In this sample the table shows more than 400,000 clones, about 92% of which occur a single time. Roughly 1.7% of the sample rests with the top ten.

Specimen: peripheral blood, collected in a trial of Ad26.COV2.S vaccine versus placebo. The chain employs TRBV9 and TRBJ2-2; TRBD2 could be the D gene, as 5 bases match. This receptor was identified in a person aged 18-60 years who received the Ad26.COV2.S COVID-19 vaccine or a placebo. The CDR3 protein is CASSSPSGTGELFF. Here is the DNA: TGTGCCAGCAGCTCTCCCTCGGGAACCGGGGAGCTGTTTTTT.